The T cell receptor (beta chain) described here comes from a study of long-term antiretroviral therapy in people with HIV (dated by TCRdb to 2022 to 2024). Some background on the complete study: The earliest samples were collected approximately a decade before the 2015 WHO recommendation for immediate ART, a period when ART was typically delayed until CD4 counts fell. A retrospective serial study tested whether ART initiation and durable HIV suppression were associated with changes in peripheral blood TRB repertoire composition and diversity. From fewer than 35 adults with confirmed HIV infection, the cohort provided 150 to 200 cryopreserved PBMC samples, gathered serially across a mean of approximately six years (range 1-12). Of the roughly 31 participants with HIV, approximately ten were female. No cross-contamination during QIAcube processing was seen in test extractions of a monoclonal T-cell line run alongside approximately 36 polyclonal samples. General conclusions and limits of the study: Narrower CDR3 length ranges were observed in HIV repertoires than in controls, and an antigen-experienced repertoire with only a slight naive shift after ART was suggested by the network structure. The repertoire was dominated across all time points by expanded TRB clones identified before ART initiation, although this dominance was seen to fluctuate and to decrease in many PLHIV after ART. Unsorted PBMC were profiled instead of sorted CD4+ and CD8+ T cells because pre-ART samples had limited cell numbers. Limited PBMC availability meant only the TCR beta chain was sequenced, without alpha chain pairing. A significant increase in TRB diversity was found to be associated with ART initiation, although TRB diversity was observed to remain significantly below that of transplant donor controls even after long-term ART. The samples were dated from the mid-2000s to the late 2010s, and the ART regimens that were used may be less effective than current ART regimens. Inferences about post-ART repertoire changes were limited because no data were available on ART adherence, viral resistance or therapy changes.

Turning to this clone: Its cognate antigen has yet to be identified. Per-base qualities were not stored, and no clone one base away is much larger.

To be included, a participant needed at least one PBMC sample from before ART initiation plus at least two post-ART samples. All participants with HIV were treated in the United States of America. Cryopreserved samples of roughly 0.85-11 million PBMC were thawed and washed before DNA extraction. At the time of the earliest PBMC sample, participants with HIV were aged between roughly 20 and 55 years. PBMC samples were contributed by each participant from 1-4 timepoints before ART initiation and 2-8 timepoints after ART initiation, with a median of 7 samples. For every participant, serial HIV viral load, CD4+ T-cell count, ART history and demographic data were obtained. A Qiagen kit on a QIAcube was used to extract genomic DNA from unsorted PBMC, with samples processed in batches of 12. CDR1 SEHNR and CDR2 FQNEAQ are derived from the germline V gene (reference sequence). There are 15 amino acids in the CDR3, from cysteine to phenylalanine inclusive. Of all the DNA, just the CDR3 is kept, 45 bases in frame from base 1. From V the trimming removes 4 bases and from J it removes 6 bases, while the gene matches leave 1 base of the junction unaccounted for.

The immunoSEQ hsTCRB v3.0 assay was used at survey level resolution to sequence the TRB variable region. TRB sequencing targeted a depth of 40,000-50,000 T-cell genomes per sample. Pooled TRB libraries were sequenced on an Illumina MiSeq with a v3 150-cycle kit. In the paper's pipeline: Repertoire analysis ran in R within a reproducible Nextflow workflow covering QC, data transformation and analysis. LymphoSeq2, an R package for AIRR-Seq data exploration, was used to implement custom analyses. A few samples that produced fewer than 5000 total TRB sequences were removed, so 150 to 200 HIV repertoires were analyzed. Among the approximately 190 retained HIV repertoires, some 60 were collected before ART initiation and 129 after ART initiation. Each repertoire was downsampled to 5000 TRB nucleotide sequences, and summary statistics were averaged across 100 downsampling iterations. TRB sequences were retained for analysis only if CDR3 regions of at least seven amino acids were present. A Shannon entropy-derived clonality score and the Gini coefficient were used to measure diversity. In repertoire networks, the top 5000 CDR3 amino acid sequences were linked whenever an edit distance of one separated two sequences. GLIPH2 predicted antigen specificity groups and MHC restriction for TRB CDR3 amino acid sequences. To flag known CMV, EBV, HIV or tissue antigen associations, CDR3 amino acid sequences were matched against VDJdb and McPAS-TCR. Pre-ART, post-ART and control groups were compared with Wilcoxon signed-rank tests and Holm-Bonferroni correction. This immuneACCESS table, as held by TCRdb, lists in-frame sequences with V and J called but not all clones. Of the missing ones, under half trace to an unresolved V gene in checked studies; the others have no known cause. For V, J and clone size, that table is used; D and trimming come from the DNA. Present in this sample are tens of thousands of clones, over 80% of which were seen just once. Around 5.1% of the sample is held by the ten biggest clonotypes.

The sequences come from unsorted PBMCs, collected 1.5 years after starting antiretroviral therapy. This sequence originates from a young man with HIV. The sequence is built from TRBV7-9 and TRBJ2-1; 15 junctional bases match TRBD2. The DNA sequence is given as TGTGCCAGCAGCTCGGGACTAGCGGGAGGCAATGAGCAGTTCTTC. Translated, it gives CASSSGLAGGNEQFF.